This TCR beta chain was observed in a study of lymphopenia after photon versus proton radiotherapy. For this clone: Its specificity is not known.

With 6 bases clipped from V and 2 bases from J, the junction kept 8 bases outside the gene matches. Germline values: CDR1 KGHSH, CDR2 LQKENI. The CDR3 is 16 amino acids. Profiling relied on immunoSEQ multiplex PCR, and the TCRdb table lists in-frame clones only, not all of them. The sample includes 40,000 to 45,000 clones, about 83% of them seen just once. Points from the study as a whole: Post-nadir diversity loss with photons came from oligoclonal expansion, particularly CD8+ Temra cells. In patients who died, overall survival fell as post-nadir TCR diversity dropped more. Relative stability marked proton patients; photon patients lost diversity and naive cells.

The rearrangement uses TRBV18 and TRBJ1-5, with 9 bases matching TRBD1. This TCR was sampled from a woman in her seventies with pancreatic cancer. Source: peripheral blood, taken from a patient treated with proton-based radiotherapy. CDR3 bases: TGTGCCAGCTCGTTCGGTCGGACAGGGGGCAATCAGCCCCAGCATTTT. It codes for CASSFGRTGGNQPQHF.